This T cell receptor beta chain originates from a study of T cell clonotyping in hematopoietic cell transplantation. The CDR3 is 13 residues long. The germline V gene encodes CDR1 SGHVS and CDR2 FNYEAQ. Trimming stripped 2 bases from V and 2 bases from J, with 4 bases between. Time point denoted: recipient sample about 28 days before transplant, after cytoreduction. Sequenced by immunoSEQ multiplex PCR; TCRdb stores in-frame clones only, minus some. The table lists some 49,000 clones, approximately 90% of them singletons. The sequencing used peripheral blood mononuclear cells, collected before stem cell transplant. This sequence joins TRBV7-6 and TRBJ1-5; unclear D gene. The sequence was collected from a man aged 55 to 70 with biphenotypic leukemia. Some clones in this sample may be carry-over from other donors' samples. The CDR3 coding sequence is TGTGCCAGCAGCTTAAGTGGCAATCAGCCCCAGCATTTT. Protein product: CASSLSGNQPQHF.